This T cell receptor beta chain emerged from a study of T cell responses to AZD1222 COVID-19 vaccine (dated by TCRdb to the early 2020s). Describing the broader study: AZD1222 recipients whose second dose came at about 4 weeks and those whose second dose came at about 12 weeks were combined into one group, since spike-specific TCR depth and breadth did not differ between the two schedules. A total of about 250 trial participants underwent TCR sequencing, of whom under 220 had received two doses of AZD1222 and 26 had received two doses of the MenACWY control vaccine. Trial participants were enrolled by age into 18-55, 56-69 and 70-plus year subgroups, with about 150, 28 and 57 TCR-sequenced participants respectively. On the study overall, not on this receptor specifically: Reportedly, almost half of the unique spike-specific TCRs recognized epitopes lying outside the regions that are mutated in the B.1.351 and B.1.1.7 variants. Because no samples from the day 14 peak response were available, repertoires could be characterized only after the peak T cell response. The 56-69-year group was small, and its depth increase did not reach significance, likely because of low power. The vaccine-associated CD4 TCRs covered the entire spike protein, and the dominant responses fell in regions 160-218 and 743-854. Conclusions about previously exposed vaccinees are limited because only five or six AZD1222 recipients were SARS-CoV-2 seropositive at baseline. Participants were mostly white British and included more females than males, and it was suggested by the authors that clonal diversity may have been underestimated. Spike-specific TCR breadth and depth rose significantly after two AZD1222 doses compared with day 0 and with MenACWY recipients.

In the case of this clone: Its cognate antigen has yet to be identified. Qualities for individual bases were not recorded, and no much larger clone is one base off.

Deletion took 2 bases off V and 8 bases off J, with a span of 13 bases between the germline ends. The germline V gene (reference sequence) supplies CDR1 MNHEY and CDR2 SMNVEV. The CDR3, from cysteine to phenylalanine, totals 15 residues. The only DNA kept is the CDR3, 45 bases in frame from the first base. The label giving this sample's time point can be read as: baseline before first vaccination. Samples from vaccinated people were obtained from the UK trials COV001 and COV002, which included a single-blind randomized controlled phase 2/3 trial of AZD1222 (ChAdOx1 nCoV-19) in healthy adults. For TCRbeta chain sequencing, PBMC samples from trial participants were taken at day 0 and at day 28 after the second dose. The CDR3 regions of human TCRbeta chains were analyzed by immunosequencing. As for how the authors treated the data: Repertoire TCRs were matched against a reference library of SARS-CoV-2-specific TCRs generated with the MIRA antigen-specificity platform. Breadth was defined as the fraction of unique TCRs that were SARS-CoV-2-associated, and depth was defined as the fraction of total T cells that were SARS-CoV-2-associated. Using the MIRA data, each spike-specific TCR was mapped to the spike region that the TCR reacts to and placed in a CD4 or CD8 class. Log10-transformed breadth and depth values were compared by one-way ANOVA with Sidak's multiple comparisons tests. This is the immuneACCESS table as TCRdb keeps it, with only in-frame sequences that have V and J called. A part of the clones is gone; compared with another copy, unresolved V genes explain less than half, and the rest is unexplained. V and J calls and clone size follow that table, whereas D and trimming were derived from the DNA. Here the sample has about 85,000 clones; about nine tenths occur a single time. The top ten clones comprise under 4% of the sample.

The chain is made from TRBV27 and TRBJ1-6; TRBD1 might be the D gene, on 6 matching bases. The source was peripheral blood, collected on day 0 of AZD1222 vaccination. This TCR came from an adult in good health. The CDR3 region reads CASSLLTGLDSPLHF. The nucleotide sequence reads TGTGCCAGCAGTTTACTGACAGGCTTGGATTCACCCCTCCACTTT.